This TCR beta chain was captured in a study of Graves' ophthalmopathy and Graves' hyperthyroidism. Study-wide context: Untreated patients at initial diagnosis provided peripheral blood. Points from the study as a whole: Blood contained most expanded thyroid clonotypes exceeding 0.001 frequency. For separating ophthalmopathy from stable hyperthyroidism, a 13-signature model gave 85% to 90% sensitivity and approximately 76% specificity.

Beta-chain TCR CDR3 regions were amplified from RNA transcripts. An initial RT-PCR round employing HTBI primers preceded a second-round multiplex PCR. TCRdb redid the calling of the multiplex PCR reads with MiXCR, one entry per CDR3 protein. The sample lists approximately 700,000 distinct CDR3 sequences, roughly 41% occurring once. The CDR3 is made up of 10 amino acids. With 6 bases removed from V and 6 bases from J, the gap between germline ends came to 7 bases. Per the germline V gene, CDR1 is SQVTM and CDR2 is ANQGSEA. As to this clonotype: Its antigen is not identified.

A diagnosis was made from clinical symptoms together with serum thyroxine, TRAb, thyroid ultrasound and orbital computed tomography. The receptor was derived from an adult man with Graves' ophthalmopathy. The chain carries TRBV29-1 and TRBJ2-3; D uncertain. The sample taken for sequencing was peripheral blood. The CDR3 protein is CSVMEDTQYF. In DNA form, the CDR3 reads TGCAGCGTAATGGAGGATACGCAGTATTTT.